These 7 T cell receptor beta chains originate from one sample sequenced in a study of monozygotic twins with inflammatory bowel disease. One entry per CDR3 protein, without DNA, is what TCRdb gives after re-calling the 5' RACE reads. The record lists 85,000 to 110,000 distinct CDR3 sequences, of which the ten most abundant hold more than 1.5%. Sample: blood. The receptors were sampled from a human donor with ulcerative colitis or Crohn's disease, or a healthy co-twin of an affected twin (not recorded which).

The chain is built from TRBV20-1 and TRBJ2-1; the TCRdb call, TRBD2, lacks DNA for checking. Germline-derived CDR1 and CDR2 are DFQATT and SNEGSKA (reference sequence). CDR3 size: 13 residues. CDR3 sequence: CSESPAGNNEQFF.

The J gene is TRBJ2-1, the V gene TRBV4-3. CDR1 LGHNA and CDR2 YSLEER come from the germline V gene. The CDR3 totals 17 residues. The CDR3 is CASSRSPKGGSYNEQFF.

The genes are TRBV12-3 or TRBV12-4 and TRBJ1-5; TCRdb calls TRBD1, which cannot be checked without DNA. The CDR3 has 14 amino acids. CDR3 in amino acids: CASSLSQGIAPQHF.

This rearrangement joins TRBV20-1 to TRBJ2-1. This CDR3 spans 11 amino acids. Germline V gene data show CDR1 as DFQATT and CDR2 as SNEGSKA (reference sequence). CDR3 residues: CSARDLHEQFF.

This chain links TRBV4-2 with TRBJ2-7; TCRdb's D call of TRBD2 is untestable without DNA. CDR1 LGHNA and CDR2 YNFKEQ come from the germline V gene. The length of the CDR3 is 15 residues. This CDR3 reads CASSQAGGRSYEQYF.

The gene calls are TRBV6-2 or TRBV6-3 and TRBJ2-7; TCRdb picks TRBD2, but there is no DNA to check that call. The CDR3 runs 16 residues. The V gene's germline CDR1 is MNHEY and CDR2 SVGEGT. CDR3 amino acids: CASSYLTAGLGYEQYF.

The CDR3 loop is CASSSLTSNEQFF. This rearrangement joins TRBV27 to TRBJ2-1. The CDR3 is 13 amino acids. CDR1 is MNHEY, CDR2 SMNVEV, per germline (reference sequence).